This T cell receptor beta chain comes out of a study of technical replicates of blood from several donors. In this sample, this clone turned up once. Sequenced by immunoSEQ multiplex PCR; TCRdb stores in-frame clones only, minus some. The table has 55,000 to 75,000 clones, approximately 86% seen once; the top ten hold around 5.1%. Sequencing was carried out using PBMCs. The TCR sequence derives from a human donor in good health. Some clones in this sample may be carry-over from other donors' samples.

The CDR3: CASSQQSTYNEQFF. The CDR3 DNA is TGTGCCAGCAGCCAACAGTCCACCTACAATGAGCAGTTCTTC. The chain recombines TRBV14 with TRBJ2-1; D unclear. The CDR3 runs 14 residues. The germline gives CDR1 SGHDN, CDR2 FVKESK. Between the trimmed V and J ends, which lost 2 bases and 2 bases, there was a span of 7 bases.